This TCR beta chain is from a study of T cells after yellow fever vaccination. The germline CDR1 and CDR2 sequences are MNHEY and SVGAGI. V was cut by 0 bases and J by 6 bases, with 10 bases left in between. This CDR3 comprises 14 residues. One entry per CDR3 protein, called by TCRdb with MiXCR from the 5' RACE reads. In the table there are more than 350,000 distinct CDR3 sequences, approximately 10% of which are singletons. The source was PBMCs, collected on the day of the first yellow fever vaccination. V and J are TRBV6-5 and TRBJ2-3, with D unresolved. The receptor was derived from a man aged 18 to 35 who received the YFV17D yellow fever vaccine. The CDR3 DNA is TGTGCCAGCAGTTACTCCTGGGCCTCCGATACGCAGTATTTT. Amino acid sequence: CASSYSWASDTQYF.